This T cell receptor beta chain is from a study of Ad26.COV2.S vaccination and SARS-CoV-2 variants. Study results and caveats: Post-vaccination breadth of spike-specific CD8+ and CD4+ T cell responses was reportedly substantial.

Sample treatment: roughly 18 received Ad26.COV2.S at low or high dose, single or two shots; 5 received placebo; per-sample allocation not given. Specimens were obtained on day 63 following the first vaccine or placebo injection. An Ad26 vector expressing Wuhan-strain SARS-CoV-2 spike served as the vaccine. About this clone itself: Its specificity is not known.

Repertoires were generated with immunoSEQ multiplex PCR, while TCRdb's copy carries only in-frame clones and drops some. Found here are under 400,000 clones, around 87% of them singletons; the top ten hold about 3.5%. Trimming cost V 5 bases and J 8 bases, with 25 bases left between them. CDR3 length equals 17 residues. The germline CDR1 and CDR2 sequences are SGHVS and FNYEAQ. Sequencing used peripheral blood, obtained in a trial of Ad26.COV2.S vaccine versus placebo. The sequence derives from a person aged 18 to 65 who received the Ad26.COV2.S COVID-19 vaccine or a placebo. The chain recombines TRBV7-6 with TRBJ2-1; tentative D call: TRBD1 (5 bases). In nucleotides, the CDR3 is TGTGCCAGCAGCCCCCGATGGGGCAGCGAATTAGGGGATGAGCAGTTCTTC. Encoded protein: CASSPRWGSELGDEQFF.